These 10 T cell receptor beta chains were sequenced from one sample in a study of T cell changes during pregnancy in multiple sclerosis. Generated by immunoSEQ multiplex PCR, the TCRdb table keeps only in-frame clones and is missing some. Altogether over 60,000 clones are present, 90% to 95% being singletons, with the ten largest covering around 0.75%. The sequencing used peripheral blood, collected in the third trimester of pregnancy. The receptors derive from a female donor in good health, enrolled as a control in a pregnancy study.

This clone was recorded once. The chain combines TRBV15 with TRBJ2-1; TRBD2 agrees at 14 bases. J was trimmed by 10 bases and V by 6 bases; bases with no gene match: 8. The V gene's germline CDR1 is LNHNV and CDR2 YYDKDF (reference sequence). CDR3 length equals 15 residues. CDR3 sequence: CATRGTSGSSSEQFF. For the CDR3, the DNA is TGTGCCACCAGAGGGACTAGCGGGAGTTCTTCAGAGCAGTTCTTC.

V and J are TRBV10-3 and TRBJ1-1, with TRBD1 identical over 7 bases. CDR3 length: 16 amino acids. Germline trimming cut 0 bases from V and 1 base from J; bases unmatched to any gene: 5. The germline V gene encodes CDR1 ENHRY and CDR2 SYGVKD. This chain's CDR3 is CAISESVQGGNTEAFF. In nucleotides, the CDR3 is TGTGCCATCAGTGAGTCAGTTCAGGGGGGGAACACTGAAGCTTTCTTT.

V and J are TRBV6-5 and TRBJ2-5; TRBD1 is a possible D gene (5 bases). Germline values: CDR1 MNHEY, CDR2 SVGAGI. This CDR3 spans 14 amino acids. Trimming took 5 bases from V and 5 from J, leaving 15 bases between them. CDR3 protein: CASSPQGPQETQYF. CDR3 nucleotide sequence: TGTGCCAGCAGTCCCCAGGGCCCTCAGGAGACCCAGTACTTC.

The chain joins TRBV19 to TRBJ1-5, with 11 bases lining up with TRBD1. Per the germline V gene, CDR1 is LNHDA and CDR2 is SQIVND (reference sequence). V shed 9 bases and J 7 bases; nucleotides not matched to a gene: 8. The CDR3 is 14 amino acids. As DNA, the CDR3 is TGTGCCAGCGCCGGACAGGGGGCCGGGCAGCCCCAGCATTTT. Translating gives CASAGQGAGQPQHF. Looking up the rest from reference TRBV19 and TRBJ1-5 gives the full variable domain: DGGITQSPKYLFRKEGQNVTLSCEQNLNHDAMYWYRQDPGQGLRLIYYSQIVNDFQKGDIAEGYSVSREKKESFPLTVTSAQKNPTAFYLCASAGQGAGQPQHFGDGTRLSIL.

This chain links TRBV4-2 with TRBJ2-1, with TRBD2 matching over 12 bases. V lost 2 bases, J lost 1 base, and 3 bases stayed unmatched. This CDR3 region has 17 residues. In germline, CDR1 is LGHNA, CDR2 YNFKEQ. CDR3 sequence (DNA): TGTGCCAGCAGCCAACGTGGACTAGCGGGGTCCTACAATGAGCAGTTCTTC. Translating gives CASSQRGLAGSYNEQFF.

The V call is TRBV25-1, the J call TRBJ2-2; 9 nucleotides agree with TRBD2. CDR1 and CDR2 from the germline V gene are MGHDK and SYGVNS. V lost 1 base to trimming and J lost 1 base; unmatched junction nucleotides: 4. The CDR3 has 17 amino acids. CDR3 sequence: CASSEWGAGGNTGELFF. In nucleotides, the CDR3 is TGTGCCAGCAGTGAATGGGGAGCGGGAGGGAACACCGGGGAGCTGTTTTTT.

This chain uses TRBV27 with TRBJ2-2; 8 bases line up with TRBD1. The CDR3 runs to 15 residues. Germline loops: CDR1 MNHEY, CDR2 SMNVEV (reference sequence). V was clipped by 10 bases and J by 0 bases; unmatched bases: 7. This CDR3 reads CATHRGNPNTGELFF. The CDR3 DNA follows: TGTGCCACCCACAGGGGGAACCCGAACACCGGGGAGCTGTTTTTT.

This clone was seen just once. The chain couples TRBV11-3 to TRBJ2-3, with a weak D call TRBD2 (6 bases). The CDR3 has 15 amino acids. Per the germline V gene, CDR1 is SGHNT and CDR2 is YENEEA. Trimming shortened V by 5 bases and J by 4 bases, and 16 bases separated the two germline ends. CDR3 coding DNA: TGTGCCAGCAGCCCGGACTACTCACCACCAGATACGCAGTATTTT. Protein product: CASSPDYSPPDTQYF.

The V call is TRBV30, the J call TRBJ1-3; D is perhaps TRBD1 (6 bases). CDR1 GTSNPN and CDR2 SVGIG come from the germline V gene (reference sequence). V shed 3 bases and J shed 5 bases, with 14 bases lying between them. CDR3 length: 14 amino acids. The CDR3 nucleotides are TGTGCCTGGAGGGAAACAGGGAGTAGAAACACCATATATTTT. This codes for CAWRETGSRNTIYF.

The J gene is TRBJ2-6, the V gene TRBV5-1; TRBD1 aligns across 7 bases. Germline V lookup: CDR1 SGHRS, CDR2 YFSETQ. CDR3 length equals 17 residues. Trimming cost V 0 bases and J 2 bases; bases outside gene matches: 5. The DNA for the CDR3 is TGCGCCAGCAGCTTGGCCGGTGGGACAGCTGGGGCCAACGTCCTGACTTTC. It encodes CASSLAGGTAGANVLTF.